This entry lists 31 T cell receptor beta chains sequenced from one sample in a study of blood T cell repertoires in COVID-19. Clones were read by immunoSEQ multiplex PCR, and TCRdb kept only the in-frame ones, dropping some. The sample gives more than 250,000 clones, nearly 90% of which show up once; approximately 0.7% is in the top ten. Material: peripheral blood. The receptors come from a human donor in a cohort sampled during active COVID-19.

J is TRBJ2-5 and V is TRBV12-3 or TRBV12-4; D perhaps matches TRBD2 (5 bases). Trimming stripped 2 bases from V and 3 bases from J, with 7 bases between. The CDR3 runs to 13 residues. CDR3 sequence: CASSLWTEETQYF. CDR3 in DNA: TGTGCCAGCAGTTTATGGACTGAAGAGACCCAGTACTTC.

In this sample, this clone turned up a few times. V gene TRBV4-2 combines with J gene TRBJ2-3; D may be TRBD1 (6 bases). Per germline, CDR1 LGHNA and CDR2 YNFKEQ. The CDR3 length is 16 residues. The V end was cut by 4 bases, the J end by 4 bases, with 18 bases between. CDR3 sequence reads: CASSLLLGEGADTQYF. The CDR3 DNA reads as TGTGCCAGCAGCCTCCTTTTGGGAGAGGGGGCAGATACGCAGTATTTT.

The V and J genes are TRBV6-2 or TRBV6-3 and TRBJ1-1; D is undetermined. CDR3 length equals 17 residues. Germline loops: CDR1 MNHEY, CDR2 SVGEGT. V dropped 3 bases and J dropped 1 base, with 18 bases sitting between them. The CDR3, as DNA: TGTGCCAGCAGTTATGTTCCAGGCTCCCCTGCGAACACTGAAGCTTTCTTT. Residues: CASSYVPGSPANTEAFF.

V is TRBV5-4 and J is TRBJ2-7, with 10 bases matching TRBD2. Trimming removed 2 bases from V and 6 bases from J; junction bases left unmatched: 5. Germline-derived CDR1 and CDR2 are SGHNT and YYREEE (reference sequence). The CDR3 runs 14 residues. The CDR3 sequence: CASSFTAGGGEQYF. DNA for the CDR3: TGTGCCAGCAGCTTTACAGCGGGGGGGGGCGAGCAGTACTTC.

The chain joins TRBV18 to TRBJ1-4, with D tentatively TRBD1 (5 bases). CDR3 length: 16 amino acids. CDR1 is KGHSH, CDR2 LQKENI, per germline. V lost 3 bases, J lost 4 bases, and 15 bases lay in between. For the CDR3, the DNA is TGTGCCAGCTCACCCCGGGGGACGACCATTAATGAAAAACTGTTTTTT. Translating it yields CASSPRGTTINEKLFF.

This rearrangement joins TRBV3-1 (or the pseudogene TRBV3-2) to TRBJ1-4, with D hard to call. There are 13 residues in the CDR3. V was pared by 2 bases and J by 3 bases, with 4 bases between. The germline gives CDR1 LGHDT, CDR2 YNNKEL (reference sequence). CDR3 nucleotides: TGTGCCAGCAGCCAACACTCTAATGAAAAACTGTTTTTT. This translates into CASSQHSNEKLFF.

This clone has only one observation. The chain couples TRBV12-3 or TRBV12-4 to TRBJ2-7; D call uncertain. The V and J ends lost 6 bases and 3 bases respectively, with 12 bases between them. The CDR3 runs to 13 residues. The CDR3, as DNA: TGTGCCAGCAGCTACGCCACCTTCTACGAGCAGTACTTC. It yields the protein CASSYATFYEQYF.

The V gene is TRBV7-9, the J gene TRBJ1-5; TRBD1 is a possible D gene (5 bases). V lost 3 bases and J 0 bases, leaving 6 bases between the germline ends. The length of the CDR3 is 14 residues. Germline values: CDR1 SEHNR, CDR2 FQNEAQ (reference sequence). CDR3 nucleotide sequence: TGTGCCAGCAGCTTGGGGCTTAGCAATCAGCCCCAGCATTTT. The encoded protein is CASSLGLSNQPQHF.

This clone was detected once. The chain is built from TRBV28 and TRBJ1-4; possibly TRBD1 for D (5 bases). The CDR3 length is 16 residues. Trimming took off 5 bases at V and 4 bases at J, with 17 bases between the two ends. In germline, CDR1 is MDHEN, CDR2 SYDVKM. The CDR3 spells CASSPSGGEINEKLFF. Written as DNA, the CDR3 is TGTGCCAGCAGTCCGTCAGGAGGGGAAATTAATGAAAAACTGTTTTTT.

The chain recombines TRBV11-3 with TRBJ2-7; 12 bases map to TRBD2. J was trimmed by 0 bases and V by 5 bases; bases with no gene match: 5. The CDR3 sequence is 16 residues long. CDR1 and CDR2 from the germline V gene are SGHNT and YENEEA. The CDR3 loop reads CASSPWTSGNSYEQYF. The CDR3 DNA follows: TGTGCCAGCAGCCCCTGGACTAGCGGGAACTCCTACGAGCAGTACTTC.

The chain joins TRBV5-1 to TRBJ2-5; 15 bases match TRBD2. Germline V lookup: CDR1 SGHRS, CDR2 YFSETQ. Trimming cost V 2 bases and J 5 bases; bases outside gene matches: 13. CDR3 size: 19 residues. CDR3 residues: CASSLWTSGRELLGETQYF. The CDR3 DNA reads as TGCGCCAGCAGCTTATGGACTAGCGGGAGGGAGCTTTTAGGGGAGACCCAGTACTTC.

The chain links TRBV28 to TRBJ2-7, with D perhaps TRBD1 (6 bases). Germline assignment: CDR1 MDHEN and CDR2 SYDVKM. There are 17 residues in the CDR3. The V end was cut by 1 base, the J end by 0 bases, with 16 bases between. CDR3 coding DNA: TGTGCCAGCAGTTTATACCCCCCGACAGGACCCTCCTACGAGCAGTACTTC. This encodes CASSLYPPTGPSYEQYF.

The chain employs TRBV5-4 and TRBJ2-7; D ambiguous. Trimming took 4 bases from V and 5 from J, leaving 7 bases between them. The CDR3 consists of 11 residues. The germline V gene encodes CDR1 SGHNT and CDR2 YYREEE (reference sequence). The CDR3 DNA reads TGTGCCAGCAGCCGTTTAGACGAGCAGTACTTC. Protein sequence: CASSRLDEQYF.

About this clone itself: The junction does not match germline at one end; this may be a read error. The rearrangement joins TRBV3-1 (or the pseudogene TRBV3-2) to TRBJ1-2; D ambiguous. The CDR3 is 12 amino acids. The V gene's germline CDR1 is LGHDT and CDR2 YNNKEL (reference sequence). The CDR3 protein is CASSLRDRTHAF. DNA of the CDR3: TGTGCCAGCAGCCTGAGGGATCGGACTCACGCCTTC.

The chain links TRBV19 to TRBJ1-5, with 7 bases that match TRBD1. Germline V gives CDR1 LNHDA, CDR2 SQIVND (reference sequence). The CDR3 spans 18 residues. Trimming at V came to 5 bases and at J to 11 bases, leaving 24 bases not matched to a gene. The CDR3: CASSDPTGLESGAGAQHF. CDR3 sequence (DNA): TGTGCCAGTAGTGACCCGACAGGGCTGGAATCGGGGGCCGGCGCCCAGCATTTT. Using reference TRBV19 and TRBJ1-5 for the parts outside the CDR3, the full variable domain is DGGITQSPKYLFRKEGQNVTLSCEQNLNHDAMYWYRQDPGQGLRLIYYSQIVNDFQKGDIAEGYSVSREKKESFPLTVTSAQKNPTAFYLCASSDPTGLESGAGAQHFGDGTRLSIL.

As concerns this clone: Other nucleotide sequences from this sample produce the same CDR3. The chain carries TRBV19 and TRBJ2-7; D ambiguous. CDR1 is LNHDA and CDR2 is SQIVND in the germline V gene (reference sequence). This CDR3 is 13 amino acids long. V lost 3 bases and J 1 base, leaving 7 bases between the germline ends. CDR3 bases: TGTGCCAGTAGTATCGACAAGTCCTACGAGCAGTACTTC. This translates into CASSIDKSYEQYF. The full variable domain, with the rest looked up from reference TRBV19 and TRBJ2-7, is DGGITQSPKYLFRKEGQNVTLSCEQNLNHDAMYWYRQDPGQGLRLIYYSQIVNDFQKGDIAEGYSVSREKKESFPLTVTSAQKNPTAFYLCASSIDKSYEQYFGPGTRLTVT.

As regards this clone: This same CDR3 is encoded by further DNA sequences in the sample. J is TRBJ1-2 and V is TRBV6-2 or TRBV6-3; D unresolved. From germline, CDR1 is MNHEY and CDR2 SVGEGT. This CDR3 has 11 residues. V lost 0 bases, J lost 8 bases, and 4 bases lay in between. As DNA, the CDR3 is TGTGCCAGCAGTTACTCCCTCGGCTACACCTTC. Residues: CASSYSLGYTF.

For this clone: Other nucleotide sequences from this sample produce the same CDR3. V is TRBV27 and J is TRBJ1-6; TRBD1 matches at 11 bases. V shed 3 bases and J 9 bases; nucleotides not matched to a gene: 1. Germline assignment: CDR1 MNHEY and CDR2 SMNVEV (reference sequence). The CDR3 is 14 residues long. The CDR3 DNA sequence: TGTGCCAGCAGTTTGGACAGGGGGCGTTCACCCCTCCACTTT. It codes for CASSLDRGRSPLHF.

The CDR3 DNA reads as TGTGCCAGCAGAGAGACAGGGGAGGTCTATGGCTACACCTTC. Translation: CASRETGEVYGYTF. The chain uses TRBV25-1 and TRBJ1-2; 8 positions agree with TRBD1. Germline lookup yields CDR1 MGHDK and CDR2 SYGVNS. V was clipped by 6 bases and J by 4 bases; unmatched bases: 7. This CDR3 contains 14 residues.

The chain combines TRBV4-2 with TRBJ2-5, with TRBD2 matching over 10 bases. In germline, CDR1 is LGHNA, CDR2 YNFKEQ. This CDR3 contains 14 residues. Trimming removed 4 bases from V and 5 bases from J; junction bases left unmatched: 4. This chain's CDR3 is CASSRSSGSETQYF. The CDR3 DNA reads TGTGCCAGCAGCCGATCTAGCGGGAGTGAGACCCAGTACTTC.

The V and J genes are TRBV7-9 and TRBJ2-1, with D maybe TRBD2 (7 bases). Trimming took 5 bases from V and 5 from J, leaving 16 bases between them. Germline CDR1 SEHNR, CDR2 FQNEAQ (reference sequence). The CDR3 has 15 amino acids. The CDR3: CASSASGGTHNEQFF. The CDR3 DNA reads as TGTGCCAGCAGCGCCTCGGGGGGCACTCACAATGAGCAGTTCTTC.

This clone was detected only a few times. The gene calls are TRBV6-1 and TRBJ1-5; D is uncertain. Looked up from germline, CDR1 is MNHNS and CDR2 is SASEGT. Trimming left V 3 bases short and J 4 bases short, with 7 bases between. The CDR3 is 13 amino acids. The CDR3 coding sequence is TGTGCCAGCAGTGACGGGTGGAATCAGCCCCAGCATTTT. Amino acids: CASSDGWNQPQHF.

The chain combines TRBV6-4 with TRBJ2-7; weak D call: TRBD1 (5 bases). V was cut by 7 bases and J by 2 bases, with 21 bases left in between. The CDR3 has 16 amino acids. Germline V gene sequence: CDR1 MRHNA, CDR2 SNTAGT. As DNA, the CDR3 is TGTGCCAGCATCGTGGGAAAGACAGAGCTGACCTACGAGCAGTACTTC. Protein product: CASIVGKTELTYEQYF.

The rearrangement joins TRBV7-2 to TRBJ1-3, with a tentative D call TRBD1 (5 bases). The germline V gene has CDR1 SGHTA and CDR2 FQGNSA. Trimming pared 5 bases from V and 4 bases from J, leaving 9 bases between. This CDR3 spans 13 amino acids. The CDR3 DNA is TGTGCCAGCAGCCTGTACAGGGGAAACACCATATATTTT. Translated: CASSLYRGNTIYF.

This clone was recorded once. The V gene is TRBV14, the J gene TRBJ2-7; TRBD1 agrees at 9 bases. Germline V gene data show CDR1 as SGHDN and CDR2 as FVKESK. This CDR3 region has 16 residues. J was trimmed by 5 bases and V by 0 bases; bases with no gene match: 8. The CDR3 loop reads CASSQEGGTGTDEQYF. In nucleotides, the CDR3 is TGTGCCAGCAGCCAAGAAGGGGGGACAGGGACGGACGAGCAGTACTTC.

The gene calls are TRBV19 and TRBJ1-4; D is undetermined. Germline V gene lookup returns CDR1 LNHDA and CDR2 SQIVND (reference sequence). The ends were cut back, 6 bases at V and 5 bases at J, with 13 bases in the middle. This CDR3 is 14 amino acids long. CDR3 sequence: CASSTETRNEKLFF. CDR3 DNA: TGTGCCAGTAGCACAGAAACGCGAAATGAAAAACTGTTTTTT. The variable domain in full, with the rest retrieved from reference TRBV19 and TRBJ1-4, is DGGITQSPKYLFRKEGQNVTLSCEQNLNHDAMYWYRQDPGQGLRLIYYSQIVNDFQKGDIAEGYSVSREKKESFPLTVTSAQKNPTAFYLCASSTETRNEKLFFGSGTQLSVL.

CDR3 coding DNA: TGTGCCAGCAGTTACTCGAGAAGTGCTGGGGAGCTGTTTTTT. Translating it yields CASSYSRSAGELFF. The V gene is TRBV6-6, the J gene TRBJ2-2; D is undetermined. The CDR3 totals 14 residues. V dropped 0 bases and J dropped 8 bases, with 10 bases sitting between them. Germline-derived CDR1 and CDR2 are MNHNY and SVGAGI (reference sequence).

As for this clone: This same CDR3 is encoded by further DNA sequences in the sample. DNA of the CDR3: TGTGCCAGCAGTTTGGGACAGGGGTATGGCTACACCTTC. Its protein is CASSLGQGYGYTF. The chain joins TRBV28 to TRBJ1-2, with TRBD1 identical over 10 bases. Losses at the gene ends were 3 bases for V and 5 bases for J; bases not matched to a gene: 0. CDR3 length: 13 residues. Germline loops: CDR1 MDHEN, CDR2 SYDVKM.

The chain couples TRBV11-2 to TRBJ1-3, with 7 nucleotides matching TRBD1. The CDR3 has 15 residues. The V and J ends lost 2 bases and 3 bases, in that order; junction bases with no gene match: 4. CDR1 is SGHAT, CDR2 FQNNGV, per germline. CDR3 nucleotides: TGTGCCAGCAGCTTAACAGGGGCTGGTGGAAACACCATATATTTT. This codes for CASSLTGAGGNTIYF.

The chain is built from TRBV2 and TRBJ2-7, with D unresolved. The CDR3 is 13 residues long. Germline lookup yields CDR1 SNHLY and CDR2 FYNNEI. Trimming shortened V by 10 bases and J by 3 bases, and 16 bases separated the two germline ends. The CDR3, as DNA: TGTGCCAACCGCGGCGGTCCGGACTACGAGCAGTACTTC. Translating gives CANRGGPDYEQYF.

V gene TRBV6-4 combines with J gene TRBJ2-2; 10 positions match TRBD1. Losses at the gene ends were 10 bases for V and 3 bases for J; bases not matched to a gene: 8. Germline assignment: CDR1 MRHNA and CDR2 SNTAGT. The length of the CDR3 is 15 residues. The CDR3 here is CANPPGTGDTGELFF. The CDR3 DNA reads TGTGCCAACCCTCCCGGGACAGGGGACACCGGGGAGCTGTTTTTT.